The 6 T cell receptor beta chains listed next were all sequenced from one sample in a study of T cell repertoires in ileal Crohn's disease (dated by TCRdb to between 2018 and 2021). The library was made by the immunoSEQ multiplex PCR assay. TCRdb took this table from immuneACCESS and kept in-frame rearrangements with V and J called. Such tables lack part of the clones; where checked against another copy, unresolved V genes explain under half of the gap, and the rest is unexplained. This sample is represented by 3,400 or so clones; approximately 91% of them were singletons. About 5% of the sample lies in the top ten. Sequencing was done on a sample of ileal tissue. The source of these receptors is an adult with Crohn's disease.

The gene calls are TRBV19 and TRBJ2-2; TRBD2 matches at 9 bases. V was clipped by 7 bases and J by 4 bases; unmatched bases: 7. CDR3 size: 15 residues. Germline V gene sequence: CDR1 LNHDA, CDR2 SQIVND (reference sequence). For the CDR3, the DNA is TGTGCCAGTATTCGGACTAGCGCTCTCACCGGGGAGCTGTTTTTT. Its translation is CASIRTSALTGELFF.

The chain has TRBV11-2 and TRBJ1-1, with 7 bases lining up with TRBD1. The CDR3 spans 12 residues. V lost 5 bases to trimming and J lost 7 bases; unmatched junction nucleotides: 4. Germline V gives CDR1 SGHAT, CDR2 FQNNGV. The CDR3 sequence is CASSRGQFEAFF. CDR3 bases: TGTGCCAGCAGCCGGGGACAGTTTGAAGCTTTCTTT.

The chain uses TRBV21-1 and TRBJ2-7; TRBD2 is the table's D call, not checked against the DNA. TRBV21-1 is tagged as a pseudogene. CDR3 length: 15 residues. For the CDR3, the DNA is TGTGCCAGCAGCCGACTAGCGGGGCGTCTGTACGAGCAGTACTTC. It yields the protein CASSRLAGRLYEQYF.

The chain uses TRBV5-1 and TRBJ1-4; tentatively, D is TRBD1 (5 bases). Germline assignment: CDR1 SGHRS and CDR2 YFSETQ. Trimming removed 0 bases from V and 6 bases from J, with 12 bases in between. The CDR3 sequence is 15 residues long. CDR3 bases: TGCGCCAGCAGCTTGGTCGGGGGAGAGTATGAAAAACTGTTTTTT. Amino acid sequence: CASSLVGGEYEKLFF.

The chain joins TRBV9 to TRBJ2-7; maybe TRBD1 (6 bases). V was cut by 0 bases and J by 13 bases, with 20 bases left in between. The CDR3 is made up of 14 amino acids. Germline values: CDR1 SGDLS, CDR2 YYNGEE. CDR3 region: CASSVDGQTGQKYF. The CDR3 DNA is TGTGCCAGCAGCGTAGACGGACAAACAGGGCAGAAATACTTC.

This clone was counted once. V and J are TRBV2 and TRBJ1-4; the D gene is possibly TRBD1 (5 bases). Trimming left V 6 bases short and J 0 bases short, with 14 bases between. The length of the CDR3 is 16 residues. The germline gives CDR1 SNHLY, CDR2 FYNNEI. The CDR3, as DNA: TGTGCCAGCAGCCCCGACAGAGCTGCAACTAATGAAAAACTGTTTTTT. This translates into CASSPDRAATNEKLFF.